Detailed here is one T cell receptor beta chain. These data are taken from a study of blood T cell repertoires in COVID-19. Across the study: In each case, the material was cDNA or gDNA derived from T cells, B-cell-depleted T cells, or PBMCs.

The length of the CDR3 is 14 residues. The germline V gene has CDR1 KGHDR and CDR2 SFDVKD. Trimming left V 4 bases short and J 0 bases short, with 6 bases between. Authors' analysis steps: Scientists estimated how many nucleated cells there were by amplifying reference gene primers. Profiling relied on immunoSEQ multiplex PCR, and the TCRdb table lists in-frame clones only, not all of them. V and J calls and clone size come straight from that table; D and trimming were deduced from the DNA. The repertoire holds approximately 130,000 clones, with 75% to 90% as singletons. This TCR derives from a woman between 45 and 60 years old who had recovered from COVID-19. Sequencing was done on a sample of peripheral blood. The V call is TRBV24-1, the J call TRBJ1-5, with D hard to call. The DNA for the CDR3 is TGTGCCACCAGTGACACTAATAGCAATCAGCCCCAGCATTTT. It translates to CATSDTNSNQPQHF.